These 24 T cell receptor beta chains came from one sample sequenced in a study of regulatory T cells in long-lasting Graves disease (dated by TCRdb to about 2021). This specimen's time point label, per the study, means: persistent/refractory GD, antithyroid drugs over 5 years with positive TRAb. For both TCR sequencing and RNA sequencing, RNA was extracted from PBMCs using TRIzol. Library construction relied on multiplex PCR. TCRdb shows the sequencer as Illumina HiSeq 4000. CDR3 regions were amplified by Arm-PCR with iRepertoire HTBI primers to construct TCR beta libraries. The public reads were reanalyzed by TCRdb: fastp trimming at Q25, MiXCR alignment, in-frame beta chains only. Every distinct CDR3 protein forms one entry, paired with its most common genes and DNA. The sample table records 350,000 to 500,000 distinct CDR3 sequences; 21% of these occur just once. Roughly an eighth of the sample belongs to the ten largest clones.

Specimen: peripheral blood mononuclear cells (PBMCs), collected when the disease was refractory, from a patient treated with antithyroid drugs. The receptors shown here come from a female donor with Graves disease.

The CDR3 here is CASSLRDRWGYTF. The CDR3 coding sequence is TGTGCCAGCAGCCTTCGGGACAGATGGGGCTACACCTTC. The J gene is TRBJ1-2, the V gene TRBV2; 7 nucleotides match TRBD1. The germline CDR1 and CDR2 sequences are SNHLY and FYNNEI. This CDR3 has 13 residues. V lost 6 bases and J lost 8; bases outside the gene matches: 9.

This clonotype was seen many times. The chain recombines TRBV15 with TRBJ1-1; no definite D call. V lost 4 bases, J lost 3 bases, and 12 bases lay in between. This CDR3 spans 14 amino acids. Germline CDR1 and CDR2: LNHNV and YYDKDF (reference sequence). The CDR3 nucleotides are TGTGCCACCAGCACCACCCCTGGAGACACTGAAGCTTTCTTT. This encodes CATSTTPGDTEAFF.

This clonotype was recorded a few times. This chain joins TRBV19 and TRBJ2-2; 12 bases are a match to TRBD1. Germline values: CDR1 LNHDA, CDR2 SQIVND (reference sequence). This CDR3 region has 17 residues. The V segment lost 5 bases and the J segment 3 bases; nucleotides outside the gene matches: 7. CDR3 protein: CASSSRDRGPDTGELFF. CDR3 bases: TGTGCCAGTAGTTCCCGGGACAGGGGGCCGGACACCGGGGAGCTGTTTTTT.

Many counts were recorded for this clonotype. This sequence joins TRBV2 and TRBJ2-7; 10 bases match TRBD1. The CDR3 is 15 residues long. V gave up 6 bases and J gave up 1 base; unmatched junction bases: 6. The germline V gene has CDR1 SNHLY and CDR2 FYNNEI. In DNA form, the CDR3 reads TGTGCCAGCAGGGAGGGACAGGGGCGATCCTACGAGCAGTACTTC. Translation: CASREGQGRSYEQYF.

This rearrangement joins TRBV11-2 to TRBJ2-1; 9 bases line up with TRBD1. The germline gives CDR1 SGHAT, CDR2 FQNNGV. The CDR3 sequence is 18 residues long. The V gene end was trimmed by 3 bases and the J gene end by 3 bases; junction bases not matched to a gene: 12. The CDR3 protein is CASSFIYIPGQGYNEQFF. CDR3 coding DNA: TGTGCCAGCAGCTTCATATATATCCCGGGACAGGGCTACAATGAGCAGTTCTTC.

This clonotype was counted at least ten times. The V gene is TRBV2, the J gene TRBJ2-2; D is unresolved. Germline CDR1 is SNHLY and CDR2 is FYNNEI. Trimming left V 0 bases short and J 1 base short, with 3 bases between. The CDR3 contains 14 residues. The CDR3 here is CASSEAENTGELFF. DNA of the CDR3: TGTGCCAGCAGTGAAGCGGAGAACACCGGGGAGCTGTTTTTT.

This clonotype has only a few counts. The chain's CDR3 is CASGDTENTEAFF. In nucleotides, the CDR3 is TGTGCCAGCGGGGACACGGAGAACACTGAAGCTTTCTTT. This chain connects TRBV27 to TRBJ1-1; the D gene is possibly TRBD1 (6 bases). V was trimmed by 8 bases and J by 1 base, leaving 11 bases between them. From germline, CDR1 is MNHEY and CDR2 SMNVEV (reference sequence). This CDR3 contains 13 residues.

The V and J genes are TRBV25-1 and TRBJ2-3; no definite D call. Trimming left V 1 base short and J 6 bases short, with 14 bases between. This CDR3 is built from 15 residues. The V gene's germline CDR1 is MGHDK and CDR2 SYGVNS. CDR3: CASSESGQVFDTQYF. The CDR3 bases are TGTGCCAGCAGTGAATCAGGCCAGGTTTTCGATACGCAGTATTTT. Drawing the rest from reference TRBV25-1 and TRBJ2-3, the complete variable domain is EADIYQTPRYLVIGTGKKITLECSQTMGHDKMYWYQQDPGMELHLIHYSYGVNSTEKGDLSSESTVSRIRTEHFPLTLESARPSHTSQYLCASSESGQVFDTQYFGPGTRLTVL.

The CDR3 nucleotides are TGCGCCAGCAGCCGGGTCGGAGAGATGGGGGAGACCCAGTACTTC. Its translation: CASSRVGEMGETQYF. The chain recombines TRBV5-1 with TRBJ2-5, with D hard to call. This CDR3 contains 15 residues. V lost 4 bases and J lost 5, with 18 bases in between. Looked up from germline, CDR1 is SGHRS and CDR2 is YFSETQ. Filled out from reference TRBV5-1 and TRBJ2-5, the complete variable domain reads KAGVTQTPRYLIKTRGQQVTLSCSPISGHRSVSWYQQTPGQGLQFLFEYFSETQRNKGNFPGRFSGRQFSNSRSEMNVSTLELGDSALYLCASSRVGEMGETQYFGPGTRLLVL.

This sequence joins TRBV6-2 or TRBV6-3 and TRBJ1-5; 7 bases are a match to TRBD1. The CDR3 loop spans 16 amino acids. CDR1 and CDR2 (germline): MNHEY, SVGEGT. The trim removed 5 bases at V and 5 bases at J, leaving 12 bases unmatched. This CDR3 reads CASSEIGTANYQPQHF. The CDR3 DNA sequence: TGTGCCAGCAGTGAAATAGGGACAGCTAATTATCAGCCCCAGCATTTT.

This sequence joins TRBV3-1 and TRBJ1-4; the D is unclear. Trimming left V 4 bases short and J 6 bases short, with 12 bases between. From germline, CDR1 is LGHDT and CDR2 YNNKEL (reference sequence). The CDR3 has 14 amino acids. The CDR3 here is CASSRSDGDEKLFF. CDR3 sequence (DNA): TGTGCCAGCAGCCGTTCGGACGGGGATGAAAAACTGTTTTTT.

The V gene is TRBV5-5, the J gene TRBJ1-3, with D tentatively TRBD1 (6 bases). CDR1 and CDR2 from the germline V gene are SGHKS and YYEKEE (reference sequence). The CDR3 contains 15 residues. Trimming took 2 bases from V and 2 from J, leaving 11 bases between them. CDR3 DNA sequence: TGTGCCAGCAGCTTAGGGGACAATGCTGGAAACACCATATATTTT. It yields the protein CASSLGDNAGNTIYF.

This clonotype was seen repeatedly, ten times or more. The junction departs from germline at one end; a sequencing error may be responsible. The V and J genes are TRBV5-1 and TRBJ2-7; 8 bases align to TRBD1. The germline CDR1 and CDR2 sequences are SGHRS and YFSETQ. The CDR3 contains 15 residues. The CDR3 sequence is CASSPRQGSSYEQYF. The CDR3 DNA reads as TGTGCCAGCAGCCCCCGACAGGGGAGCTCCTACGAGCAGTACTTC.

This clonotype was counted many times. CDR3 coding DNA: TGTGCCAGCACCCCAGGGTTAAATGAAGCTTTCTTT. Protein: CASTPGLNEAFF. The chain links TRBV5-5 to TRBJ1-1; D may be TRBD1 (5 bases). The CDR3 extends over 12 amino acids. V was clipped by 6 bases and J by 7 bases, with 13 bases between them. Germline loops: CDR1 SGHKS, CDR2 YYEKEE (reference sequence).

This clonotype was observed a single time. The chain recombines TRBV5-1 with TRBJ2-7; D gene unclear. Germline V gene lookup returns CDR1 SGHRS and CDR2 YFSETQ. Trimming took 2 bases from V and 3 from J, leaving 12 bases between them. CDR3 size: 14 residues. CDR3 region: CASSLRAGDYEQYF. In DNA, the CDR3 is TGCGCCAGCAGCTTAAGGGCAGGAGACTACGAGCAGTACTTC.

Ten or more counts support this clonotype. V gene TRBV7-6 combines with J gene TRBJ1-1, with D perhaps TRBD1 (5 bases). Trimming took off 3 bases at V and 5 bases at J, with 10 bases between the two ends. CDR1 is SGHVS, CDR2 FNYEAQ, per germline. The CDR3 is made up of 13 amino acids. The CDR3 sequence: CASSFSQETEAFF. Written as DNA, the CDR3 is TGTGCCAGCAGCTTCTCACAGGAGACTGAAGCTTTCTTT.

This clonotype was found many times. The chain has TRBV7-9 and TRBJ2-5; D is possibly TRBD2 (5 bases). Germline CDR1 and CDR2: SEHNR and FQNEAQ (reference sequence). This CDR3 region has 14 residues. Trimming removed 2 bases at V and 2 bases at J, with 9 bases between. CDR3 DNA sequence: TGTGCCAGCAGCTTACCCCAGCGGCAAGAGACCCAGTACTTC. This gives the protein CASSLPQRQETQYF.

This clonotype was found many times. This sequence joins TRBV6-1 and TRBJ1-5; D may be TRBD1 (6 bases). The CDR3 is 15 amino acids. Germline CDR1 and CDR2: MNHNS and SASEGT. V was pared by 6 bases and J by 3 bases, with 15 bases between. The DNA of the CDR3 is TGTGCCAGCAGACTTCGCCGGGACAACAATCAGCCCCAGCATTTT. Its protein is CASRLRRDNNQPQHF.

The J gene is TRBJ2-3, the V gene TRBV5-5; D unclear. CDR1 SGHKS and CDR2 YYEKEE come from the germline V gene (reference sequence). The germline V and J ends were trimmed by 2 bases and 6 bases, with 10 bases remaining between them. The CDR3 runs 13 residues. The CDR3 sequence: CASSFGSEDTQYF. The CDR3 region has the DNA TGTGCCAGCAGCTTCGGCAGCGAGGATACGCAGTATTTT.

This clonotype has more than one count but fewer than ten. V is TRBV10-3 and J is TRBJ2-3; 10 nucleotides align to TRBD2. Looked up from germline, CDR1 is ENHRY and CDR2 is SYGVKD. The CDR3 runs to 14 residues. With 6 bases clipped from V and 2 bases from J, the junction kept 2 bases outside the gene matches. The CDR3 DNA follows: TGTGCCATCAGGGGACTAGCGAACACAGATACGCAGTATTTT. Amino acids: CAIRGLANTDTQYF.

Ten or more counts support this clonotype. J is TRBJ2-2 and V is TRBV27; possible D gene TRBD1, 6 bases. The CDR3 is 15 amino acids. V dropped 5 bases and J dropped 4 bases, with 14 bases sitting between them. CDR1 and CDR2 (germline): MNHEY, SMNVEV (reference sequence). CDR3 protein: CASSRRDTSTGELFF. CDR3 coding DNA: TGTGCCAGCAGTCGCCGGGACACCTCCACCGGGGAGCTGTTTTTT.

This chain connects TRBV6-1 to TRBJ2-2; 9 positions agree with TRBD1. This CDR3 is 15 amino acids long. Trimming at V came to 5 bases and at J to 4 bases, leaving 5 bases not matched to a gene. Germline values: CDR1 MNHNS, CDR2 SASEGT. CDR3 loop: CASSQQGAATGELFF. The CDR3 DNA sequence: TGTGCCAGCAGTCAACAGGGGGCAGCCACCGGGGAGCTGTTTTTT.

In this sample, this clonotype turned up many times. V and J are TRBV5-1 and TRBJ2-7; a possible D gene is TRBD1 (5 bases). From germline, CDR1 is SGHRS and CDR2 YFSETQ. Trimming cost V 0 bases and J 3 bases, with 10 bases left between them. The CDR3 totals 14 residues. DNA of the CDR3: TGCGCCAGCAGCTTGGCCCTAGACAGCTACGAGCAGTACTTC. This gives the protein CASSLALDSYEQYF. Combining the CDR3 with reference TRBV5-1 and TRBJ2-7 gives the whole variable domain KAGVTQTPRYLIKTRGQQVTLSCSPISGHRSVSWYQQTPGQGLQFLFEYFSETQRNKGNFPGRFSGRQFSNSRSEMNVSTLELGDSALYLCASSLALDSYEQYFGPGTRLTVT.

This rearrangement joins TRBV5-8 to TRBJ2-2; 13 nucleotides agree with TRBD2. With 4 bases clipped from V and 9 bases from J, the junction kept 15 bases outside the gene matches. The germline CDR1 and CDR2 sequences are SGHTS and YDEGEE. The CDR3 consists of 18 residues. The CDR3 nucleotides are TGTGCCAGCAGCAGCACCGGGACTAGCGGGATGAGCAGTCGGGAGCTGTTTTTT. It codes for CASSSTGTSGMSSRELFF.